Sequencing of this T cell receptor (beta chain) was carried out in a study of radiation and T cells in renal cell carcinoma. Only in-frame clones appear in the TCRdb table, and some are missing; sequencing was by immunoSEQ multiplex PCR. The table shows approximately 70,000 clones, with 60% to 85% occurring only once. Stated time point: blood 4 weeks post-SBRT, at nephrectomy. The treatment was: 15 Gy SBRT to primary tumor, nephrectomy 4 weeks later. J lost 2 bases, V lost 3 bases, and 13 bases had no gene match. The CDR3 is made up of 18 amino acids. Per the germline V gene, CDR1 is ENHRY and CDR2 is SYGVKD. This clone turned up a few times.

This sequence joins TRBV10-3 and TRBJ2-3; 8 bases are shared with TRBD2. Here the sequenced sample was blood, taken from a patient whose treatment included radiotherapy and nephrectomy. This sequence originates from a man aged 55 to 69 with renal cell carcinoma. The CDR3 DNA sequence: TGTGCCATCAGTGACTCCGGGAGCGGGGGACCCCTCACAGATACGCAGTATTTT. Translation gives CAISDSGSGGPLTDTQYF.